The T cell receptor (beta chain) under discussion was sequenced for a study of blood T cells in healthy people across ages. Losses at the gene ends were 3 bases for V and 0 bases for J; bases not matched to a gene: 5. The CDR3 has 17 amino acids. CDR1 is SGDLS, CDR2 YYNGEE, per germline. Using a J-beta primer mix together with a sample-barcoded 5' primer, a second PCR was run for roughly 7 to 12 cycles. TCRdb independently ran MiXCR on the 5' RACE reads; one entry per CDR3 protein. The profile covers about 1.4 million distinct CDR3 sequences, with approximately 59% appearing a single time and over 5% taken by the ten largest. This clonotype was detected only once.

The sequence was collected from a man aged 18 to 29 in good health. The chain carries TRBV9 and TRBJ1-4; 10 bases are shared with TRBD1. The sequenced sample was blood. The chain's CDR3 is CASSGRQGAATNEKLFF. DNA for the CDR3: TGTGCCAGCAGCGGAAGACAGGGGGCCGCAACTAATGAAAAACTGTTTTTT.